This TCR beta chain was observed in a study of blood T cell repertoires in COVID-19 (dated by TCRdb to between 2020 and 2021). General notes on the study: Samples covering the acute and convalescent phases of COVID-19 were provided by collaborators in the United States, Italy and Spain. The prospective study material was composed of cDNA or gDNA derived from T cells, B-cell-depleted T cells, or PBMCs. The dataset comprised deeply sampled blood TCRbeta repertoires from subjects exposed to, actively infected with, or recovered from COVID-19. The repertoires were released in a freely available public database intended as a resource for research on the immune response to SARS-CoV-2. Samples came from the ongoing ImmuneRACE study (first 160 participants) plus 1,254 subjects from 6 global collaborators. A de-identified subject ID, COVID-19 status, age in years and sex were almost always included in the sample metadata. Where available, HLA class I and class II types were obtained from metadata supplied by the sample provider rather than from assay-based typing.

Clipping removes 9 bases from V and 4 bases from J, with 8 as the unmatched junction base count. The germline V gene provides CDR1 SGHNT and CDR2 YENEEA. Inclusive of the bounding cysteine and phenylalanine, the CDR3 is 14 residues long. CDR3 DNA is the only sequence kept; it has 42 bases, read in frame from the first base. TCRbeta CDR3 regions were amplified from genomic DNA using the immunoSEQ Assay, a bias-controlled multiplex PCR. The source study handled its data this way. Within the assay, amplification of reference gene primers was used to estimate how many nucleated cells each sample contained. Sequence reads were collapsed and filtered to measure the absolute abundance of every unique TCRbeta CDR3 rearrangement. For each sample, productive Simpson clonality was calculated by taking the square root of Simpson's diversity index across productive rearrangements. TCRdb re-hosts the immuneACCESS table, in-frame sequences only. Its copies lack some clones; in the studies checked, an unresolved V gene accounts for under half of them, and the cause for the rest is not known. From that table come the V and J calls and clone size; the DNA was used to work out D and trimming. This sample lists about 300,000 clones; approximately 89% were detected once. The leading ten clones occupy around 1.6% of the sample.

In Seattle, one collaborating source enrolled patients while the infection was active and tracked those patients longitudinally over the course of disease. The collaborating institutions used their own protocols to collect whole blood in K2EDTA tubes. For TCRbeta analysis, collaborators shipped samples as frozen whole blood, isolated PBMCs, or DNA extracted from either of those sample types. The full study reports these points: The amount of clinical and demographic metadata varied by source and participant and was provided uncurated.

Points on this clone: What this receptor recognizes is not known. Base qualities are missing; no much larger clone stands one base away.

This clonotype originated in a woman in her twenties or thirties with COVID-19, enrolled during active disease. The rearranged segments are TRBV11-3 and TRBJ2-1, and TRBD2 aligns with 8 junction nucleotides. Sample: peripheral blood. The CDR3 reads CARVRGGLYNEQFF. At the DNA level, the sequence is TGTGCCAGGGTTCGGGGGGGCCTGTACAATGAGCAGTTCTTC.